This T cell receptor (beta chain) emerged from a study of blood T cell repertoires in COVID-19. The CDR3 has 15 amino acids. V was trimmed by 6 bases and J by 9 bases, leaving 24 bases between them. In germline, CDR1 is SNHLY, CDR2 FYNNEI. Sequencing used immunoSEQ multiplex PCR; TCRdb keeps in-frame clones, though not all of them. The sample has about 210,000 clones, approximately 90% seen once. The sequence derives from a woman aged 40 to 55 in a cohort exposed to, infected with or recovered from COVID-19 (not recorded which). Sequencing was done on a sample of PBMCs or T cells enriched from blood (not recorded which). The V and J genes are TRBV2 and TRBJ2-7, with a possible D match to TRBD1 (6 bases). The CDR3 protein is CASRRSSGDSSGQYF. DNA of the CDR3: TGTGCCAGCAGAAGAAGTTCAGGGGATAGTAGTGGGCAGTACTTC.